Described below is a single TCR beta chain sequence and its context. The data derive from a study of blood T cell repertoires in COVID-19. Looking at the study overall: Both acute and convalescent COVID-19 samples were obtained from the United States, Italy and Spain. The cDNA or gDNA used as material had been derived from T cells, B-cell-depleted T cells, or PBMCs.

Trimming stripped 2 bases from V and 5 bases from J, with 13 bases between. This CDR3 spans 15 amino acids. Germline CDR1 reads SGHVS; CDR2 reads FQNEAQ. In the original processing: Amplification of reference gene primers provided the estimated nucleated cell counts. Here immunoSEQ multiplex PCR was the method, and the copy in TCRdb shows in-frame clones only, minus some. V, J and clone size derive from that table, while D and trimming were established from the DNA sequence. The data show about 190,000 clones, under 80% seen once. This chain joins TRBV7-8 and TRBJ1-5; a weak D match, TRBD1 (5 bases). Sequenced material: peripheral blood. This receptor was taken from a woman between 45 and 65 years old with acute or convalescent COVID-19. The CDR3 coding sequence is TGTGCCAGCAGCTTAATCGGGGGTCTGTATCAGCCCCAGCATTTT. Translated: CASSLIGGLYQPQHF.